These 18 T cell receptor beta chains share one sample of origin, sequenced in a study of blood T cell repertoires in COVID-19. Sequenced by immunoSEQ multiplex PCR; TCRdb stores in-frame clones only, minus some. The data hold around 300,000 clones, with 65% to 90% observed a single time. Sequencing used peripheral blood. The receptor set was obtained from a human donor in a cohort sampled during active COVID-19.

The chain combines TRBV28 with TRBJ2-3; 8 positions match TRBD2. Germline V CDR1 and CDR2: MDHEN, SYDVKM. V was clipped by 3 bases and J by 8 bases; unmatched bases: 16. This CDR3 has 17 amino acids. For the CDR3, the DNA is TGTGCCAGCAGTTTTGGGGGGCTAGCGGGTAAGCGAGGTACGCAGTATTTT. Protein: CASSFGGLAGKRGTQYF.

V and J are TRBV18 and TRBJ2-7; D is perhaps TRBD2 (6 bases). Trimming left V 4 bases short and J 7 bases short, with 11 bases between. The V gene's germline CDR1 is KGHSH and CDR2 LQKENI. The CDR3 is 12 amino acids. CDR3: CASSLAGREQYF. In DNA, the CDR3 is TGTGCCAGCTCACTCGCGGGGCGGGAGCAGTACTTC.

J is TRBJ2-6 and V is TRBV30; TRBD1 matches 9 bases. The CDR3 is made up of 17 amino acids. Germline V gene data show CDR1 as GTSNPN and CDR2 as SVGIG (reference sequence). V lost 5 bases and J lost 2; bases outside the gene matches: 10. The CDR3 here is CAWLRDRVRPGANVLTF. The CDR3 DNA reads as TGTGCCTGGCTCCGGGACAGGGTCAGACCTGGGGCCAACGTCCTGACTTTC.

The CDR3 is CSVTGGRGYTF. The CDR3 DNA sequence: TGCAGTGTTACAGGGGGCAGGGGCTACACCTTC. The chain couples TRBV20-1 to TRBJ1-2, with TRBD1 matching 9 bases. Germline-derived CDR1 and CDR2 are DFQATT and SNEGSKA (reference sequence). J lost 8 bases, V lost 7 bases, and 5 bases had no gene match. The length of the CDR3 is 11 residues.

The chain links TRBV7-9 to TRBJ1-2, with D possibly TRBD1 on 6 matching bases. V lost 5 bases to trimming and J lost 5 bases, with 12 bases between them. The germline CDR1 and CDR2 sequences are SEHNR and FQNEAQ (reference sequence). This CDR3 contains 13 residues. The CDR3 DNA reads TGTGCCAGCAGCCGGACAGAGAAATATGGCTACACCTTC. Encoded protein: CASSRTEKYGYTF.

V usage is TRBV5-5 and J usage is TRBJ1-4; TRBD1 is a possible D gene (5 bases). Trimming removed 2 bases from V and 8 bases from J, with 16 bases in between. Germline V gene sequence: CDR1 SGHKS, CDR2 YYEKEE (reference sequence). The CDR3 runs 15 residues. CDR3 residues: CASSFPGTQVEKLFF. The CDR3 nucleotides read TGTGCCAGCAGCTTCCCCGGGACTCAGGTGGAAAAACTGTTTTTT.

The chain's CDR3 is CASSQGTGSNSPLHF. The DNA for the CDR3 is TGTGCCAGCAGCCAAGGAACAGGGAGTAATTCACCCCTCCACTTT. The chain is built from TRBV4-2 and TRBJ1-6, with D possibly matching TRBD1 (6 bases). Trimming left V 1 base short and J 6 bases short, with 10 bases between. This CDR3 region has 15 residues. Germline V gene sequence: CDR1 LGHNA, CDR2 YNFKEQ.

This clone was seen a single time. The chain carries TRBV2 and TRBJ1-1; a weak D match, TRBD1 (5 bases). The CDR3 has 16 amino acids. Germline V gene data show CDR1 as SNHLY and CDR2 as FYNNEI. Trimming pared 2 bases from V and 0 bases from J, leaving 13 bases between. In DNA, the CDR3 is TGTGCCAGCAGTGAACGGCGTGTAGGGGTGAACACTGAAGCTTTCTTT. It codes for CASSERRVGVNTEAFF.

The rearrangement links TRBV14 to TRBJ1-1; TRBD1 aligns across 7 bases. With 3 bases clipped from V and 5 bases from J, the junction kept 3 bases outside the gene matches. The CDR3 loop spans 13 amino acids. From germline, CDR1 is SGHDN and CDR2 FVKESK. As DNA, the CDR3 is TGTGCCAGCAGCCACCAACAGGGGACTGAAGCTTTCTTT. Its translation: CASSHQQGTEAFF.

This chain uses TRBV7-9 with TRBJ1-1; no definite D call. V lost 2 bases and J 5 bases, leaving 15 bases between the germline ends. The CDR3 length is 15 residues. The germline V gene has CDR1 SEHNR and CDR2 FQNEAQ (reference sequence). This chain's CDR3 is CASSLTRARGTEAFF. The CDR3 DNA is TGTGCCAGCAGCTTAACCCGGGCGCGAGGGACTGAAGCTTTCTTT.

The chain joins TRBV5-1 to TRBJ2-5, with 12 bases matching TRBD2. Germline-derived CDR1 and CDR2 are SGHRS and YFSETQ. The CDR3 covers 16 residues. V trimming: 1 base; J trimming: 3 bases; junction bases outside the gene matches: 4. CDR3 amino acids: CASSLTSGRSEETQYF. The CDR3 nucleotides read TGCGCCAGCAGCTTGACTAGCGGGAGGTCGGAAGAGACCCAGTACTTC.

J is TRBJ2-1 and V is TRBV7-2, with D unclear. The CDR3 is made up of 15 amino acids. V lost 5 bases, J lost 1 base, and 12 bases lay in between. Germline V gene sequence: CDR1 SGHTA, CDR2 FQGNSA. The CDR3 DNA is TGTGCCAGCAGCGATGATAGCCGTTCCTACAATGAGCAGTTCTTC. Translated: CASSDDSRSYNEQFF.

V and J are TRBV7-2 and TRBJ2-5; possible D gene TRBD2, 6 bases. V lost 6 bases and J 0 bases, leaving 8 bases between the germline ends. The CDR3 extends over 13 amino acids. CDR1 is SGHTA, CDR2 FQGNSA, per germline. CDR3 sequence (DNA): TGTGCCAGCAGGGGGGGAAACCAAGAGACCCAGTACTTC. It translates to CASRGGNQETQYF. Using reference TRBV7-2 and TRBJ2-5 for the parts outside the CDR3, the full variable domain is GAGVSQSPSNKVTEKGKDVELRCDPISGHTALYWYRQSLGQGLEFLIYFQGNSAPDKSGLPSDRFSAERTGGSVSTLTIQRTQQEDSAVYLCASRGGNQETQYFGPGTRLLVL.

This clone was seen only a few times. The rearrangement links TRBV6-5 to TRBJ2-6; possible D gene TRBD2, 6 bases. The germline CDR1 and CDR2 sequences are MNHEY and SVGAGI. This CDR3 contains 15 residues. V was pared by 6 bases and J by 0 bases, with 9 bases between. The CDR3 bases are TGTGCCAGCAGCCGGGACTTCTCTGGGGCCAACGTCCTGACTTTC. Its protein is CASSRDFSGANVLTF.

The chain combines TRBV9 with TRBJ1-1; D gene uncertain. Germline V gene sequence: CDR1 SGDLS, CDR2 YYNGEE. This CDR3 has 14 residues. Trimming shortened V by 0 bases and J by 4 bases, and 10 bases separated the two germline ends. CDR3 DNA sequence: TGTGCCAGCAGCGTAGCTCATACGGGCACTGAAGCTTTCTTT. Translation: CASSVAHTGTEAFF.

The V and J genes are TRBV5-1 and TRBJ1-6; D perhaps matches TRBD1 (6 bases). V was shortened by 0 bases and J by 10 bases, with 11 bases between the two germline ends. In germline, CDR1 is SGHRS, CDR2 YFSETQ. The CDR3 contains 14 residues. Here the CDR3 reads CASSLAGVASPLHF. The CDR3 DNA sequence: TGCGCCAGCAGCTTGGCAGGGGTCGCCTCACCCCTCCACTTT.

DNA for the CDR3: TGTGCCAGCAGCCACCGGGACACTGAAGCTTTCTTT. Residues: CASSHRDTEAFF. This sequence joins TRBV7-2 and TRBJ1-1; D uncertain. Trimming left V 5 bases short and J 3 bases short, with 7 bases between. Germline-derived CDR1 and CDR2 are SGHTA and FQGNSA. The CDR3 consists of 12 residues.

This chain connects TRBV5-4 to TRBJ2-3; TRBD2 aligns across 7 bases. Germline CDR1 reads SGHNT; CDR2 reads YYREEE (reference sequence). The CDR3 has 15 residues. V shed 4 bases and J 2 bases; nucleotides not matched to a gene: 7. CDR3 sequence reads: CASSTSSGITDTQYF. The CDR3 DNA sequence: TGTGCCAGCAGCACCTCTAGCGGAATCACAGATACGCAGTATTTT.